A selection of T cell receptor beta chains follows, all from one sample in a study of cytomegalovirus exposure and HLA in healthy donors. Assay used: immunoSEQ multiplex PCR; TCRdb lists only in-frame clones, some missing. The table lists approximately 190,000 clones, around 84% of them singletons. Sequenced: PBMCs. The receptors derive from a man in his late teens or twenties in good health and CMV-seropositive. Each CDR3 is given with its conserved first and last residue. D genes are given only for firm matches. Size is stated for part of the rows, as once, few or many counts, or as a class when the clone is expanded.

>TRBJ2-7|TRBD2|NA|TRBV28
TGTGCCAGCGGCCCGGGGGGTTACGAGCAGTACTTC
CASGPGGYEQYF
>TRBJ1-4|NA|NA|TRBV28
TGTGCCAGCACCCCTATTGCAACTAATGAAAAACTGTTTTTT
CASTPIATNEKLFF
>TRBJ1-1|NA|NA|TRBV5-1
TGCGCCAGCAGCTTGGAAGTGGGCGGGGCGGCTACCTTT
CASSLEVGGAATF
>TRBJ1-2|NA|NA|TRBV28
TGTGCCAGCAGCGAACCGCAGGGCTATGGCTACACCTTC
CASSEPQGYGYTF
>TRBJ2-5|NA|NA|TRBV6-5
TGTGCCAGCAGTCCTCCCGCCCGGGGGCAAGAGACCCAGTACTTC
CASSPPARGQETQYF
>TRBJ2-5|NA|NA|TRBV27
TGTGCCAGCGCCCTCACTGCGTACCAAGAGACCCAGTACTTC
CASALTAYQETQYF
>TRBJ2-1|TRBD1|NA|TRBV5-1
TGCGCCAGCAGCTTGACCCAAACAGGGGAAGGTGAGCAGTTCTTC
CASSLTQTGEGEQFF
>TRBJ2-7|TRBD2|few|TRBV9
TGTGCCAGCAGCGTAGGAGCGGGAGGCTACGAGCAGTACTTC
CASSVGAGGYEQYF
>TRBJ2-7|TRBD2|NA|TRBV14
TGTGCCAGCAGCCTAGCGGGCAGGACCTACGAGCAGTACTTC
CASSLAGRTYEQYF
>TRBJ2-2|NA|NA|TRBV7-3
TGTGCCAGCAGCTTACCAGGGAACACCGGGGAGCTGTTTTTT
CASSLPGNTGELFF
>TRBJ1-2|NA|NA|TRBV6-6
TGTGCCAGCAGTTACTCGCCCCGGGAAAACTATGGCTACACCTTC
CASSYSPRENYGYTF
>TRBJ1-1|NA|once|TRBV30
TGTGCCTGGAGTCTATGGGGAGGGGTGAACACTGAAGCTTTCTTT
CAWSLWGGVNTEAFF
>TRBJ2-5|TRBD2|NA|TRBV7-8
TGTGCCAGCAGCTTAGTCCCAGCGGGAGTTCTAGAGACCCAGTACTTC
CASSLVPAGVLETQYF
>TRBJ2-5|NA|NA|TRBV25-1
TGTGCCAGCAGTGGAGGCACAGGGCTAGAGGAGACCCAGTACTTC
CASSGGTGLEETQYF
>TRBJ2-7|TRBD1|NA|TRBV11-1
TGTGCCAGCAGCTTAGGAACAGGGGAGACGTACGAGCAGTACTTC
CASSLGTGETYEQYF
>TRBJ1-3|NA|NA|TRBV30
TGTGCCTGGGGAGGGAATCGGAGAGGAAACACCATATATTTT
CAWGGNRRGNTIYF
>TRBJ2-1|NA|NA|TRBV14
TGTGCCAGCCGCAGATCCTACAATGAGCAGTTCTTC
CASRRSYNEQFF
>TRBJ2-7|TRBD1|NA|TRBV2
TGTGCCAGCATTTTCACAGGGGTGGAGCAGTACTTC
CASIFTGVEQYF
>TRBJ1-2|NA|NA|TRBV28
TGTGCCAGCAGGGGTGGGAGCTATGGCTACACCTTC
CASRGGSYGYTF
>TRBJ2-1|NA|many|TRBV28
TGTGCCAGCAGCCACGGACAGATCTACAATGAGCAGTTCTTC
CASSHGQIYNEQFF
>TRBJ2-7|NA|NA|TRBV7-8
TGTGCCAGCAGTTTAATCCTAGCTGGCGAGCAGTACTTC
CASSLILAGEQYF
>TRBJ2-1|TRBD2|many|TRBV6-4
TGTGCCAGCAGTCCCCGACTAGCCTACTCCTACAATGAGCAGTTCTTC
CASSPRLAYSYNEQFF
>TRBJ2-3|TRBD2|NA|TRBV7-6
TGTGCCAGCAGCTTAGGGGCTAGCGGGGGAGGTGGAGATACGCAGTATTTT
CASSLGASGGGGDTQYF
>TRBJ2-7|TRBD1|NA|TRBV27
TGTGCCAGCAGTTCTTACAGGGGTTCCTACGAGCAGTACTTC
CASSSYRGSYEQYF
>TRBJ1-1|NA|NA|TRBV28
TGTGCCAGCAGTTCCGCTGGCCGAGGGAACACTGAAGCTTTCTTT
CASSSAGRGNTEAFF
>TRBJ2-7|TRBD1|NA|TRBV11-1
TGTGCCAGCAGCGCCTCCCTCGGGACAGAAGAGCAGTACTTC
CASSASLGTEEQYF
>TRBJ2-1|NA|NA|TRBV6-6
TGTGCCAGCAGCTCGGGGAGAAGTAATGAGCAGTTCTTC
CASSSGRSNEQFF
>TRBJ2-7|TRBD1|few|TRBV30
TGTGCCTGCCGATCAGGGGGCCCAGCCTACGAGCAGTACTTC
CACRSGGPAYEQYF
>TRBJ2-1|TRBD1|NA|TRBV5-1
TGCGCCAGCAGCTTGGGACAGGGGGGCAATGAGCAGTTCTTC
CASSLGQGGNEQFF
>TRBJ2-1|TRBD1|NA|TRBV28
TGTGCCAGCAGTTTCAGGGGGTCTGTTTTTGCTAATGAGCAGTTCTTC
CASSFRGSVFANEQFF
>TRBJ2-1|NA|NA|TRBV7-9
TGTGCCAGCAGCTCAAACACCCCTGGCTATGAGCAGTTCTTC
CASSSNTPGYEQFF
>TRBJ2-7|TRBD1|NA|TRBV4-3
TGCGCCAGCAGCGAAACGGCAGGGGGCTACGAGCAGTACTTC
CASSETAGGYEQYF
>TRBJ2-7|TRBD2|NA|TRBV7-2
TGTGCCAGCACCTCTAGCGGGAGGGGAAGCTACGAGCAGTACTTC
CASTSSGRGSYEQYF
>TRBJ1-1|NA|NA|TRBV30
TGTGCCTCAATGTTGTGGGGGGACACTGAAGCTTTCTTT
CASMLWGDTEAFF
>TRBJ2-1|NA|NA|TRBV7-7
TGTGCCAGCAGCTTAAATCCTAATCATGAGCAGTTCTTC
CASSLNPNHEQFF
>TRBJ1-1|NA|NA|TRBV15
TGTGCCACCAGCAGAGATCGGGGAATGAACACTGAAGCTTTCTTT
CATSRDRGMNTEAFF